The entry below gives a single TCR beta chain sequence along with its context. The antigen is not known. The data originate from a study of identical twins. Study-wide results and limits: Surplus twin overlap in beta out-of-frame sequences was less pronounced.

A universal primer site came from template switching; cDNA carried unique molecular identifiers. TCRdb re-analysed the 5' RACE reads in MiXCR, keeping a single row per CDR3 protein. Of more than 1.5 million distinct CDR3 sequences listed, about 31% are singletons. CDR3 length: 13 amino acids. The V gene's germline CDR1 is DFQATT and CDR2 SNEGSKA (reference sequence). The V end was cut by 0 bases, the J end by 6 bases, with 12 bases between. Sequenced input: cord blood. The gene calls are TRBV20-1 and TRBJ2-7, with a possible D match to TRBD1 (5 bases). The receptor was derived from a newborn girl in good health. The CDR3 sequence: CSARDQGPREQYF. The DNA of the CDR3 is TGCAGTGCTAGAGATCAGGGTCCCCGCGAGCAGTACTTC.